The 23 T cell receptor beta chains given below trace back to one sample, sequenced in a study of Ad26.COV2.S vaccination and SARS-CoV-2 variants. This sample's treatment: roughly 20 received Ad26.COV2.S at low or high dose, single or two shots; 5 received placebo; per-sample allocation not given. After the first vaccine or placebo injection, samples were drawn on day 63. This table comes from immunoSEQ multiplex PCR, and its TCRdb copy is limited to in-frame clones, with some not included. The table shows about 350,000 clones, with 70% to 90% occurring only once. The sequencing used peripheral blood, collected in a trial of Ad26.COV2.S vaccine versus placebo. The receptor source for this set is a person aged 18-65 years who received the Ad26.COV2.S COVID-19 vaccine or a placebo.

This chain links TRBV4-1 with TRBJ2-1; tentative D call: TRBD2 (6 bases). The germline V gene encodes CDR1 MGHRA and CDR2 YSYEKL. The CDR3 is made up of 17 amino acids. With 6 bases removed from V and 0 bases from J, the gap between germline ends came to 18 bases. The CDR3 sequence: CASRHGARGSSYNEQFF. The CDR3 region has the DNA TGCGCCAGCAGACACGGAGCACGGGGGAGCTCCTACAATGAGCAGTTCTTC.

This clone appeared a single time. The rearrangement links TRBV7-2 to TRBJ1-2; D might be TRBD1 (6 bases). The V and J ends lost 1 base and 5 bases respectively, with 14 bases between them. Germline lookup yields CDR1 SGHTA and CDR2 FQGNSA. CDR3 length: 15 amino acids. The DNA of the CDR3 is TGTGCCAGCAGCTTAGTTCGGGGGGCGGGGTATGGCTACACCTTC. It encodes CASSLVRGAGYGYTF.

This clone was seen a few times. The chain uses TRBV27 and TRBJ2-7; D possibly corresponds to TRBD1 (6 bases). The V and J ends lost 0 bases and 9 bases respectively, with 15 bases between them. There are 14 residues in the CDR3. Germline V CDR1 and CDR2: MNHEY, SMNVEV (reference sequence). This CDR3 reads CASSLSPPTGRQYF. CDR3 bases: TGTGCCAGCAGTTTATCCCCACCGACAGGTCGGCAGTACTTC.

This chain uses TRBV28 with TRBJ1-5; D is uncertain. CDR1 is MDHEN and CDR2 is SYDVKM in the germline V gene. V was shortened by 6 bases and J by 9 bases, with 9 bases between the two germline ends. The CDR3 consists of 11 residues. In DNA form, the CDR3 reads TGTGCCAGCAGCTCGCCTAGGCCCCAGCATTTT. Translated: CASSSPRPQHF. Full variable domain (rest looked up from reference TRBV28 and TRBJ1-5): DVKVTQSSRYLVKRTGEKVFLECVQDMDHENMFWYRQDPGLGLRLIYFSYDVKMKEKGDIPEGYSVSREKKERFSLILESASTNQTSMYLCASSSPRPQHFGDGTRLSIL.

V is TRBV6-2 or TRBV6-3 and J is TRBJ2-5; 8 nucleotides match TRBD2. Germline values: CDR1 MNHEY, CDR2 SVGEGT. The CDR3 loop spans 14 amino acids. V lost 4 bases and J lost 4; bases outside the gene matches: 5. CDR3 protein: CASSSGTRGETQYF. The CDR3 DNA follows: TGTGCCAGCAGTTCCGGGACTAGAGGAGAGACCCAGTACTTC.

A word on this clone: The sample contains more than one DNA sequence encoding this CDR3. This sequence joins TRBV3-1 (or the pseudogene TRBV3-2) and TRBJ1-4; no definite D call. CDR3 length: 12 residues. Germline V gene data show CDR1 as LGHDT and CDR2 as YNNKEL (reference sequence). Trimming took off 3 bases at V and 7 bases at J, with 6 bases between the two ends. CDR3 in amino acids: CASSQTGEKLFF. In DNA form, the CDR3 reads TGTGCCAGCAGCCAGACGGGTGAAAAACTGTTTTTT.

V gene TRBV28 combines with J gene TRBJ2-5; D remains unclear. Germline V gives CDR1 MDHEN, CDR2 SYDVKM. The V and J ends lost 1 base and 2 bases respectively, with 8 bases between them. The CDR3 is 14 residues long. The CDR3 bases are TGTGCCAGCAGTTTATATAACCGACAAGAGACCCAGTACTTC. The encoded protein is CASSLYNRQETQYF.

The V call is TRBV6-5, the J call TRBJ2-1, with TRBD2 identical over 8 bases. This CDR3 is 14 amino acids long. Germline lookup yields CDR1 MNHEY and CDR2 SVGAGI. V was clipped by 4 bases and J by 10 bases; unmatched bases: 9. The DNA of the CDR3 is TGTGCCAGCAGTTTCGGGACTAGTCGGAGGGAGCAGTTCTTC. This codes for CASSFGTSRREQFF.

The chain links TRBV5-4 to TRBJ2-7, with D possibly TRBD1 on 5 matching bases. V dropped 2 bases and J dropped 1 base, with 10 bases sitting between them. The CDR3 consists of 14 residues. Germline V lookup: CDR1 SGHNT, CDR2 YYREEE (reference sequence). The CDR3 sequence is CASSFRTGSYEQYF. The DNA for the CDR3 is TGTGCCAGCAGCTTTCGAACAGGATCCTACGAGCAGTACTTC.

V usage is TRBV4-1 and J usage is TRBJ2-5; D not certain. CDR1 and CDR2 from the germline V gene are MGHRA and YSYEKL. The V and J ends lost 4 bases and 5 bases respectively, with 11 bases between them. The CDR3 totals 13 residues. CDR3 sequence (DNA): TGCGCCAGCAGCCTCTCAAACCCGGAGACCCAGTACTTC. It yields the protein CASSLSNPETQYF.

The chain links TRBV9 to TRBJ2-1; TRBD2 agrees at 12 bases. The V gene end was trimmed by 5 bases and the J gene end by 3 bases; junction bases not matched to a gene: 6. CDR3 length: 16 amino acids. Germline-derived CDR1 and CDR2 are SGDLS and YYNGEE. CDR3 amino acids: CASSPMTSGGYNEQFF. The CDR3 DNA reads TGTGCCAGCAGTCCCATGACTAGCGGGGGCTACAATGAGCAGTTCTTC. The entire variable domain, with the rest obtained from reference TRBV9 and TRBJ2-1, is as follows: DSGVTQTPKHLITATGQRVTLRCSPRSGDLSVYWYQQSLDQGLQFLIQYYNGEERAKGNILERFSAQQFPDLHSELNLSSLELGDSALYFCASSPMTSGGYNEQFFGPGTRLTVL.

V is TRBV6-1 and J is TRBJ2-2; 9 bases are shared with TRBD1. Per germline, CDR1 MNHNS and CDR2 SASEGT. The CDR3 runs to 15 residues. Unmatched junction bases numbered 2, after V lost 3 bases and J lost 3 bases. The CDR3 DNA follows: TGTGCCAGCAGTGAGGGACAGGGAGACACCGGGGAGCTGTTTTTT. It is translated as CASSEGQGDTGELFF.

This rearrangement joins TRBV18 to TRBJ1-3; the D gene is possibly TRBD1 (6 bases). CDR3 length: 17 amino acids. Germline CDR1 and CDR2: KGHSH and LQKENI. V lost 1 base, J lost 1 base, and 14 bases lay in between. The CDR3 sequence is CASSPLARGQSGNTIYF. Here the CDR3 DNA reads TGTGCCAGCTCACCACTCGCGCGGGGGCAATCTGGAAACACCATATATTTT.

Of note for this clone: In the same sample, other DNA sequences code for this CDR3. The chain has TRBV7-2 and TRBJ2-5, with D maybe TRBD2 (5 bases). Germline CDR1 SGHTA, CDR2 FQGNSA. The CDR3 runs to 13 residues. V lost 3 bases, J lost 5 bases, and 10 bases lay in between. The CDR3 nucleotides read TGTGCCAGCAGCTTTGGCGGGCGCGAGACCCAGTACTTC. Translation gives CASSFGGRETQYF.

The chain carries TRBV18 and TRBJ2-6; TRBD2 matches 10 bases. V lost 2 bases to trimming and J lost 1 base; unmatched junction nucleotides: 2. The CDR3 runs 17 residues. Germline V gene sequence: CDR1 KGHSH, CDR2 LQKENI. CDR3 loop: CASSPASGSSGANVLTF. Here the CDR3 DNA reads TGTGCCAGCTCACCAGCTAGCGGGAGTTCTGGGGCCAACGTCCTGACTTTC.

The chain is built from TRBV25-1 and TRBJ1-5; D not certain. Trimming pared 3 bases from V and 7 bases from J, leaving 13 bases between. The CDR3 spans 14 residues. Germline values: CDR1 MGHDK, CDR2 SYGVNS. The DNA for the CDR3 is TGTGCCAGCAGTGACCGGGCGGGTTTCCAGCCCCAGCATTTT. The encoded protein is CASSDRAGFQPQHF.

The gene calls are TRBV19 and TRBJ2-7, with D tentatively TRBD2 (5 bases). Trimming pared 0 bases from V and 4 bases from J, leaving 10 bases between. There are 14 residues in the CDR3. Germline V lookup: CDR1 LNHDA, CDR2 SQIVND (reference sequence). The CDR3 reads CASSIDVTGYEQYF. The CDR3 bases are TGTGCCAGTAGTATAGATGTTACGGGATACGAGCAGTACTTC.

The V call is TRBV27, the J call TRBJ2-2, with TRBD2 identical over 8 bases. The CDR3 sequence is 17 residues long. Germline trimming cut 3 bases from V and 2 bases from J; bases unmatched to any gene: 8. Germline V gene lookup returns CDR1 MNHEY and CDR2 SMNVEV (reference sequence). The CDR3 loop is CASSFWGGRKNTGELFF. DNA for the CDR3: TGTGCCAGCAGTTTTTGGGGCGGGAGGAAAAACACCGGGGAGCTGTTTTTT.

This clone has just one count. The rearrangement uses TRBV4-1 and TRBJ2-7; possibly TRBD1 or TRBD2 for D (5 bases each). V was cut by 1 base and J by 6 bases, with 10 bases left in between. This CDR3 is built from 13 residues. Germline V lookup: CDR1 MGHRA, CDR2 YSYEKL. CDR3 DNA: TGCGCCAGCAGCCAAGGGGCAGGGAGCGAGCAGTACTTC. Translating it yields CASSQGAGSEQYF.

CDR3 residues: CASSNRGGSEKLFF. The CDR3 coding sequence is TGTGCCAGCAGCAACAGGGGTGGGAGTGAAAAACTGTTTTTT. The chain has TRBV7-6 and TRBJ1-4; 7 nucleotides match TRBD1. CDR1 and CDR2 from the germline V gene are SGHVS and FNYEAQ. This CDR3 has 14 residues. J was trimmed by 7 bases and V by 5 bases; bases with no gene match: 7.

The chain combines TRBV4-2 with TRBJ1-1; no definite D call. In germline, CDR1 is LGHNA, CDR2 YNFKEQ. The CDR3 length is 12 residues. V gave up 3 bases and J gave up 6 bases, with 8 bases separating them. The CDR3 DNA is TGTGCCAGCAGCCACTGGGGTTCTGAAGCTTTCTTT. Translating gives CASSHWGSEAFF.

This chain links TRBV2 with TRBJ2-5; D call uncertain. This CDR3 has 12 amino acids. Germline-derived CDR1 and CDR2 are SNHLY and FYNNEI. V was pared by 6 bases and J by 2 bases, with 7 bases between. The CDR3 coding sequence is TGTGCCAGCAGCTACTCTCAAGAGACCCAGTACTTC. Translating it yields CASSYSQETQYF.

The rearrangement links TRBV14 to TRBJ2-1, with TRBD2 matching 16 bases. The J segment lost 9 bases and the V segment lost 8 bases, leaving 13 bases of the junction unmatched. The CDR3 is 17 amino acids. Germline loops: CDR1 SGHDN, CDR2 FVKESK. This CDR3 is CASRSGTSGRARSEQFF. The CDR3 DNA reads TGTGCCAGCCGATCCGGGACTAGCGGGAGGGCCCGTAGTGAGCAGTTCTTC. The complete variable domain, with remaining parts taken from reference TRBV14 and TRBJ2-1, reads EAGVTQFPSHSVIEKGQTVTLRCDPISGHDNLYWYRRVMGKEIKFLLHFVKESKQDESGMPNNRFLAERTGGTYSTLKVQPAELEDSGVYFCASRSGTSGRARSEQFFGPGTRLTVL.